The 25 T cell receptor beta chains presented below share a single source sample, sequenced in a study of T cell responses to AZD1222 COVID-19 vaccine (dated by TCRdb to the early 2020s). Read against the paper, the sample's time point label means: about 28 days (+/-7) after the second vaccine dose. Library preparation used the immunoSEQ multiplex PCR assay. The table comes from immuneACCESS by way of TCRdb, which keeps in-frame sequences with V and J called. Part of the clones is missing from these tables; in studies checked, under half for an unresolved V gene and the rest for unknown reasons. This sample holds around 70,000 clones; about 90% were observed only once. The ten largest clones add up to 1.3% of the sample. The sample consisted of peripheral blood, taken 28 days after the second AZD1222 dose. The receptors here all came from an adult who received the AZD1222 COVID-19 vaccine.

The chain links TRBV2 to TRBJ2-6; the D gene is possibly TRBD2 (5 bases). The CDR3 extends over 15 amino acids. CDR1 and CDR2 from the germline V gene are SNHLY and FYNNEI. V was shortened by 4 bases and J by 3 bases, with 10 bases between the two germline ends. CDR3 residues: CASSASGFGANVLTF. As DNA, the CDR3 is TGTGCCAGCAGTGCTTCGGGGTTTGGGGCCAACGTCCTGACTTTC.

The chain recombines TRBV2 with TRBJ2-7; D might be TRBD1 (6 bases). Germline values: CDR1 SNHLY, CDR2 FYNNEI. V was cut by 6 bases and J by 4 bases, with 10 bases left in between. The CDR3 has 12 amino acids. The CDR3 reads CASRETGYEQYF. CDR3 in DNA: TGTGCCAGCAGGGAAACAGGGTACGAGCAGTACTTC.

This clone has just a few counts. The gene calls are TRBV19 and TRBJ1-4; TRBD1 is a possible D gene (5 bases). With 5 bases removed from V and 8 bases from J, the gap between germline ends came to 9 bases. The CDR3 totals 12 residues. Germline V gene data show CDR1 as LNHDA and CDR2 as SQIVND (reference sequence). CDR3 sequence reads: CASSAWGEKLFF. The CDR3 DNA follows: TGTGCCAGTAGTGCCTGGGGGGAAAAACTGTTTTTT.

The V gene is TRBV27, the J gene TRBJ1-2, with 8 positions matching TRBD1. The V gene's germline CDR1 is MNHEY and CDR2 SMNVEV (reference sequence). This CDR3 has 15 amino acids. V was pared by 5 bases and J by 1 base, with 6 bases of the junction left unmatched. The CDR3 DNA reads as TGTGCCAGCAGTCCAGGGACAGGTATTAACTATGGCTACACCTTC. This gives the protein CASSPGTGINYGYTF.

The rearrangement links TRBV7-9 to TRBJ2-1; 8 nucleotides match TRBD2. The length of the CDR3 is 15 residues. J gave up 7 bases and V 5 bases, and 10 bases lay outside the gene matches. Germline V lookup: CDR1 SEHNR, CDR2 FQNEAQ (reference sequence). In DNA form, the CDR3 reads TGTGCCAGCAGCAACGGGGCGGGAGGAAAAAATGAGCAGTTCTTC. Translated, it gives CASSNGAGGKNEQFF.

Written as DNA, the CDR3 is TGTGCCAGCAGCGTAGACGCTAGAGGCCTCTACGAGCAGTACTTC. It specifies CASSVDARGLYEQYF. The chain combines TRBV9 with TRBJ2-7; no clear D gene. From germline, CDR1 is SGDLS and CDR2 YYNGEE. This CDR3 contains 15 residues. V gave up 0 bases and J gave up 3 bases, with 13 bases separating them.

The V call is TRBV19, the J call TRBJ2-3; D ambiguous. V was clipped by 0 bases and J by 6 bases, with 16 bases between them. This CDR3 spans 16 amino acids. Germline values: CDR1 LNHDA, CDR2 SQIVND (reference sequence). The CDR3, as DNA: TGTGCCAGTAGTATAGAACAGCGTCCCCCAAGGGATACGCAGTATTTT. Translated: CASSIEQRPPRDTQYF. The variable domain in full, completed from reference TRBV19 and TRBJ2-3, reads DGGITQSPKYLFRKEGQNVTLSCEQNLNHDAMYWYRQDPGQGLRLIYYSQIVNDFQKGDIAEGYSVSREKKESFPLTVTSAQKNPTAFYLCASSIEQRPPRDTQYFGPGTRLTVL.

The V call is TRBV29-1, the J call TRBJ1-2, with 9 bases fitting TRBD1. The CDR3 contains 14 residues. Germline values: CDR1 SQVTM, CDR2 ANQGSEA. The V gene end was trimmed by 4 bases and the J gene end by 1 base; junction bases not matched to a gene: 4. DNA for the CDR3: TGCAGCGTTGTAGGACAGGGGAATAACTATGGCTACACCTTC. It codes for CSVVGQGNNYGYTF. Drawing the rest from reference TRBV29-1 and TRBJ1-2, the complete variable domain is SAVISQKPSRDICQRGTSLTIQCQVDSQVTMMFWYRQQPGQSLTLIATANQGSEATYESGFVIDKFPISRPNLTFSTLTVSNMSPEDSSIYLCSVVGQGNNYGYTFGSGTRLTVV.

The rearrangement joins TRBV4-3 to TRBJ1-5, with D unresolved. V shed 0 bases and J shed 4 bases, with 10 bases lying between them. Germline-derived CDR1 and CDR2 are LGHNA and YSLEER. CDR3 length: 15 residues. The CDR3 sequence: CASSQDRGPNQPQHF. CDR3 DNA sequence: TGCGCCAGCAGCCAAGACCGCGGGCCAAATCAGCCCCAGCATTTT.

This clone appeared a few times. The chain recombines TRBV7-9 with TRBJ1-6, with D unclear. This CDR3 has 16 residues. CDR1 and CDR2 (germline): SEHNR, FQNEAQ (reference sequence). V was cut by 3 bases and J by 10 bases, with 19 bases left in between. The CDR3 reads CASSLVNGPWQSPLHF. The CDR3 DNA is TGTGCCAGCAGCTTGGTGAATGGACCGTGGCAATCACCCCTCCACTTT. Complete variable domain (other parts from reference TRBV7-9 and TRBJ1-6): DTGVSQNPRHKITKRGQNVTFRCDPISEHNRLYWYRQTLGQGPEFLTYFQNEAQLEKSRLLSDRFSAERPKGSFSTLEIQRTEQGDSAMYLCASSLVNGPWQSPLHFGNGTRLTVT.

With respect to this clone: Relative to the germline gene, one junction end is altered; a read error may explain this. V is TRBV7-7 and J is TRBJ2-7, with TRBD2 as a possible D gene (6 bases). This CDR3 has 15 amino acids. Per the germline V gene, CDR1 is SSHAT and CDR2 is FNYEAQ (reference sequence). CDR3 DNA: TGTGCTAGCAGCCCCACGGAGGGCTTCTCCTACGAGCAGTACTTC. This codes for CASSPTEGFSYEQYF.

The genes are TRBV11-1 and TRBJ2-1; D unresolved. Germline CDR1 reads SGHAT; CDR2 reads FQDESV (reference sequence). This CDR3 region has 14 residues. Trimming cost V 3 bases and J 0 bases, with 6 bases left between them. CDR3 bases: TGTGCCAGCAGCTTTCCGAGCTCCTACAATGAGCAGTTCTTC. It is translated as CASSFPSSYNEQFF.

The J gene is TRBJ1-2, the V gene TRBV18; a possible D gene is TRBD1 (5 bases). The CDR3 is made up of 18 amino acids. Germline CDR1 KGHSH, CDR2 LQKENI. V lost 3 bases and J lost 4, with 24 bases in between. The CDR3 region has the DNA TGTGCCAGCTCACCGACCGGGGGTAACCTTATAAACATCTATGGCTACACCTTC. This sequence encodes CASSPTGGNLINIYGYTF.

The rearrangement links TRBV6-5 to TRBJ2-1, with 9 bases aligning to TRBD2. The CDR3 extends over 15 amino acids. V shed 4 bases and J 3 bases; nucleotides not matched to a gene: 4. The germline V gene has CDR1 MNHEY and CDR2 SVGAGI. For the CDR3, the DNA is TGTGCCAGCAGTTTGACTAGCGGAGACTACAATGAGCAGTTCTTC. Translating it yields CASSLTSGDYNEQFF.

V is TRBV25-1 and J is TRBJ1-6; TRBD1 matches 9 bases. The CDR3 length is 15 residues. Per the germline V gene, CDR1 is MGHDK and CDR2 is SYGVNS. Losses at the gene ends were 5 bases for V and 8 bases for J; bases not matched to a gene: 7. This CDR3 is CASSNGQGTDSPLHF. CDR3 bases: TGTGCCAGCAGTAACGGACAGGGGACGGATTCACCCCTCCACTTT. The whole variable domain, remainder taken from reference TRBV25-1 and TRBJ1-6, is EADIYQTPRYLVIGTGKKITLECSQTMGHDKMYWYQQDPGMELHLIHYSYGVNSTEKGDLSSESTVSRIRTEHFPLTLESARPSHTSQYLCASSNGQGTDSPLHFGNGTRLTVT.

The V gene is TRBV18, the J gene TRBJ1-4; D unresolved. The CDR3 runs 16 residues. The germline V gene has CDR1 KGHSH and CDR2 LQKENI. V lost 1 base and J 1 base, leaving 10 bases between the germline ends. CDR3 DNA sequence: TGTGCCAGCTCACCACTCCTCACGGAAACTAATGAAAAACTGTTTTTT. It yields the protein CASSPLLTETNEKLFF.

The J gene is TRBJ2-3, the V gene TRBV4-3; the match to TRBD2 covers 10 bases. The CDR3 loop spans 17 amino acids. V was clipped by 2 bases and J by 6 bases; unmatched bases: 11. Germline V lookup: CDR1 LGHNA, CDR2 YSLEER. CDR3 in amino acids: CASSQSNLAGVQDTQYF. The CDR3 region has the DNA TGCGCCAGCAGCCAATCTAATCTAGCGGGAGTTCAGGATACGCAGTATTTT.

The CDR3 is CASSLGDSRSYEQYF. The DNA for the CDR3 is TGCGCCAGCAGCTTGGGGGACTCCCGATCCTACGAGCAGTACTTC. The chain carries TRBV5-1 and TRBJ2-7; maybe TRBD2 (6 bases). V lost 0 bases to trimming and J lost 1 base, with 11 bases between them. This CDR3 spans 15 amino acids. Per germline, CDR1 SGHRS and CDR2 YFSETQ.

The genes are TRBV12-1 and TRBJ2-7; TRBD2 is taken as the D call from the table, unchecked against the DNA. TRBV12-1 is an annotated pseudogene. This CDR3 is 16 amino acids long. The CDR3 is CASSFVHGGRPYEQYF. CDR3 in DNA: TGTGCCAGCAGCTTTGTCCACGGGGGTCGGCCCTACGAGCAGTACTTC.

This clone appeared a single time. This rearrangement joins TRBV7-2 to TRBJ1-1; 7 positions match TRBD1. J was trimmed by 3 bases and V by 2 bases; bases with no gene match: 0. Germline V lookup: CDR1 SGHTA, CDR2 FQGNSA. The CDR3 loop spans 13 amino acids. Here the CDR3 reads CASSLQGDTEAFF. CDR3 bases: TGTGCCAGCAGCTTACAGGGGGACACTGAAGCTTTCTTT.

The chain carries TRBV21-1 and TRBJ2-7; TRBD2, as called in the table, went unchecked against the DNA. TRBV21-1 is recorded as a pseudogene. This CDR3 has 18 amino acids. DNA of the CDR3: TGTGCCAGCAGCAAAACTACCGAGACTGGCGGCGGATACTACGAGCAGTACTTC. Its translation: CASSKTTETGGGYYEQYF.

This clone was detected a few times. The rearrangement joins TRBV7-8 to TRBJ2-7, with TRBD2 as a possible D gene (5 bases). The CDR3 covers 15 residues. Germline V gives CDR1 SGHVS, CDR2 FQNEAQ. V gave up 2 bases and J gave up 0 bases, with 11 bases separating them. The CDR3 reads CASSLTSTISYEQYF. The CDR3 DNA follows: TGTGCCAGCAGCTTAACTAGTACCATCTCCTACGAGCAGTACTTC.

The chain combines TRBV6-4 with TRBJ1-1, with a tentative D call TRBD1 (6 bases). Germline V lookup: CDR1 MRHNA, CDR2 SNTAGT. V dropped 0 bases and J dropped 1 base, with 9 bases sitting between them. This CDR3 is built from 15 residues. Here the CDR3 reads CASSDSGTPNTEAFF. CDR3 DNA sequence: TGTGCCAGCAGTGACTCAGGGACACCGAACACTGAAGCTTTCTTT.

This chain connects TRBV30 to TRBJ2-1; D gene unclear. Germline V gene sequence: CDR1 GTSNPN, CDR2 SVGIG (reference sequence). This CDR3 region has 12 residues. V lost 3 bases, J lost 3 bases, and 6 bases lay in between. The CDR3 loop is CAWSHGYNEQFF. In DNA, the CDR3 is TGTGCCTGGAGCCACGGCTACAATGAGCAGTTCTTC.

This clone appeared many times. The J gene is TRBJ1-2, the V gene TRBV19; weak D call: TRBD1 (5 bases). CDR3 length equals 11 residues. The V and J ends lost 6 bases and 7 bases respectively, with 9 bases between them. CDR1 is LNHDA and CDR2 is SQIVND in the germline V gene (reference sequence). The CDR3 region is CASRSGAGYTF. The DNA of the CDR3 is TGTGCCAGTAGATCTGGGGCTGGCTACACCTTC.